These T cell receptor beta chains were read from a single sample in a study of OX40 agonist ivuxolimab in advanced cancers. Measured with immunoSEQ multiplex PCR; TCRdb has only the in-frame clones, and not every one. This table holds under 20,000 clones, approximately 77% found once. The source material was CD4+ or CD8+ T cells sorted from blood, sampled in a trial of the OX40 agonist ivuxolimab. The receptor source for this set is an adult with an advanced solid tumor such as melanoma, head and neck, liver or kidney cancer. The CDR3 runs from the conserved cysteine through the conserved F or W. Fields, in order: clone size, J gene, V gene, D gene, CDR3 DNA, CDR3 protein. D genes are given only for firm matches. Clone sizes are given selectively: once, few, many, or a class where the clone is expanded.

.	TRBJ2-3	TRBV30	.	TGTGCCTGGAGTTCGGAGACAGGTACGCAGTATTTT	CAWSSETGTQYF
.	TRBJ2-7	TRBV21-1	.	TGTGCCAGCAGCAAAGGTGTATACGAGCAGTACTTC	CASSKGVYEQYF
.	TRBJ1-1	TRBV7-9	TRBD1	TGTGCCAGCAGCCAATCCGGGACAGGGCTGAACACTGAAGCTTTCTTT	CASSQSGTGLNTEAFF
.	TRBJ2-1	TRBV10-3	TRBD1	TGTGCCATCAGTGAGTCGGGACAGGCCACAAATGAGCAGTTCTTC	CAISESGQATNEQFF
once	TRBJ2-7	TRBV2	TRBD2	TGTGCCAGCAGCCCCGGGAGGGGGGCAGGGTACGAGCAGTACTTC	CASSPGRGAGYEQYF
.	TRBJ1-1	TRBV5-1	TRBD1	TGCGCCAGCAGCTTACCAGGGGGGACTGAAGCTTTCTTT	CASSLPGGTEAFF
medium-sized	TRBJ2-7	TRBV6-5	TRBD2	TGTGCCAGCAGTTTCAGCGGGGGGCAGTACTTC	CASSFSGGQYF
.	TRBJ2-7	TRBV28	TRBD2	TGTGCCAGCAGTCCGATTAGCGGGTTCTCCTACGAGCAGTACTTC	CASSPISGFSYEQYF
.	TRBJ2-2	TRBV6-5	TRBD1	TGTGCCAGCAGTTTAGACAGGGGGGGAACCGGGGAGCTGTTTTTT	CASSLDRGGTGELFF
.	TRBJ2-7	TRBV5-5	.	TGTGCCAGCAGCTTTACAGGGTTCGAGCAGTACTTC	CASSFTGFEQYF
.	TRBJ2-7	TRBV4-1	.	TGCGCCAGCAGCCAAGAACCGGCTAGCGTCTACTACGAGCAGTACTTC	CASSQEPASVYYEQYF
.	TRBJ1-1	TRBV19	TRBD1	TGTGCCAGTAGCTCGACAGGGGGTACTGAAGCTTTCTTT	CASSSTGGTEAFF
few	TRBJ2-7	TRBV7-3	.	TGTGCCAGCAGCCCCCCGAGTTTCGGGGAATCCTACGAGCAGTACTTC	CASSPPSFGESYEQYF
.	TRBJ2-3	TRBV27	.	TGTGCCAGCAGGAGTTTTATGGGAGATACGCAGTATTTT	CASRSFMGDTQYF
.	TRBJ2-5	TRBV19	TRBD1	TGTGCCAGTAGTATTAGACAGGGGCGGAGGTACCAAGAGACCCAGTACTTC	CASSIRQGRRYQETQYF
large	TRBJ1-1	TRBV27	TRBD1	TGTGCCAGCAGTTTAACCAGGGGGCTCTTGAATGAAGCTTTCTTT	CASSLTRGLLNEAFF
once	TRBJ2-3	TRBV2	.	TGTGCCAGCAGCGACAGACCTCAGGCAGATACGCAGTATTTT	CASSDRPQADTQYF
.	TRBJ2-7	TRBV10-2	.	TGCGCCAGCATTGGGGGCCTCGAGCAGTACTTC	CASIGGLEQYF
.	TRBJ2-7	TRBV28	.	TGTGCCAGCAGGGGGAACGGGCCCTCCCTCCTCTACGAGCAGTACTTC	CASRGNGPSLLYEQYF
medium-sized	TRBJ2-7	TRBV2	.	TGTGCCAGCAGTGTCCGGCCGGGGGCCGGGTACGAGCAGTACTTC	CASSVRPGAGYEQYF
.	TRBJ1-5	TRBV4-1	.	TGCGCCAGCAGCCCGAGCAAGGGCTATCAGCCCCAGCATTTT	CASSPSKGYQPQHF
.	TRBJ1-2	TRBV5-6	TRBD1	TGTGCCAGCAGTCCCGACAGGGGAACTAACTATGGCTACACCTTC	CASSPDRGTNYGYTF
.	TRBJ2-2	TRBV5-6	.	TGTGCCAGCAGACAGAAAGGGAACACCGGGGAGCTGTTTTTT	CASRQKGNTGELFF
.	TRBJ2-1	TRBV4-3	TRBD2	TGCGCCAGCAGCCAGGCAACTAGCGGCTCCTACAATGAGCAGTTCTTC	CASSQATSGSYNEQFF
.	TRBJ1-5	TRBV11-2	.	TGTGCCAGCAGCTTAGGAGGGGGACAGCCCCAGCATTTT	CASSLGGGQPQHF
.	TRBJ2-1	TRBV9	.	TGTGCCAGCAGCGTAGACGGGACACCCTACAATGAGCAGTTCTTC	CASSVDGTPYNEQFF
.	TRBJ2-7	TRBV6-5	.	TGTGCCAGCAGTTACTCATCTAGCTCCTACGAGCAGTACTTC	CASSYSSSSYEQYF
.	TRBJ2-6	TRBV7-8	.	TGTGCCAGCAGCTTAGTCACCGGACTCGCAGGGGCCAACGTCCTGACTTTC	CASSLVTGLAGANVLTF
.	TRBJ1-1	TRBV19	TRBD1	TGTGCCAGTAGCTTGGGACAGGAGAACACTGAAGCTTTTTTT	CASSLGQENTEAFF
.	TRBJ2-3	TRBV10-1	.	TGCGCCAGCAGTGAACCCAGCACAGATACGCAGTATTTT	CASSEPSTDTQYF
.	TRBJ2-7	TRBV27	TRBD2	TGTGCCAGCAGTCTACTAGCGGGGGGACCGGACGAGCAGTACTTC	CASSLLAGGPDEQYF
.	TRBJ2-1	TRBV13	.	TGTGCCAGCAGCTTGGCAGGGAATGAGCAGTTCTTC	CASSLAGNEQFF
.	TRBJ2-7	TRBV23-1	TRBD1	TGCGCCAGCAGCGCCCTCACAGGGGTCAGCTCCTACGAGCAGTACTTC	CASSALTGVSSYEQYF
once	TRBJ1-2	TRBV15	TRBD1	TGTGCCACCAGCAGAGATAATCCGCAGGGGGCGCTTGACTATGGCTACACCTTC	CATSRDNPQGALDYGYTF
.	TRBJ2-2	TRBV9	TRBD2	TGTGCCAGCAGCGGCACTAGCGGGGGACCCACCGGGGAGCTGTTTTTT	CASSGTSGGPTGELFF
.	TRBJ2-7	TRBV19	.	TGTGCCAGTAGTGCACAGGGTTACGAGCAGTACTTC	CASSAQGYEQYF
.	TRBJ2-1	TRBV4-1	TRBD2	TGCGCCAGCAGCCAAGATTCGAGCGGGAGCTCCTACAATGAGCAGTTCTTC	CASSQDSSGSSYNEQFF
.	TRBJ2-1	TRBV4-3	.	TGCGCCAGCAGCCAAGGAGGGGTCCAGTTCTTC	CASSQGGVQFF